The clone carrying this TCR beta chain appeared a few times. No antigen is known for it. The source of the sample is a study of beta chain features in type 1 diabetes. Findings and caveats of the study: The study notes PCR might favor shorter templates equally in patients and controls.

The authors sorted CD4+ naive, central memory, regulatory and stem cell-like memory cells via CD45RO/CCR7/CD25/CD127/CD95/CD27. Investigators reverse transcribed all isolated RNA, so they sequenced expressed TCRB transcripts. Naive, central memory and regulatory T cell samples averaged roughly 3.5 million reads. Profiled with immunoSEQ multiplex PCR; TCRdb holds only in-frame clones, not every one. The sample records 350,000 to 450,000 clones, about 14% being singletons. Germline V gene data show CDR1 as LGHNA and CDR2 as YSLEER. Trimming at V came to 0 bases and at J to 0 bases, leaving 8 bases not matched to a gene. The CDR3 covers 18 residues.

The sequenced sample was naive CD4+ T cells from blood. The rearrangement uses TRBV4-3 and TRBJ2-4, with 7 bases matching TRBD2. The receptor's source is a man aged 25-45 years in good health. The CDR3 loop reads CASSQEIWGGLAKNIQYF. CDR3 in DNA: TGCGCCAGCAGCCAAGAGATTTGGGGGGGACTAGCCAAAAACATTCAGTACTTC.